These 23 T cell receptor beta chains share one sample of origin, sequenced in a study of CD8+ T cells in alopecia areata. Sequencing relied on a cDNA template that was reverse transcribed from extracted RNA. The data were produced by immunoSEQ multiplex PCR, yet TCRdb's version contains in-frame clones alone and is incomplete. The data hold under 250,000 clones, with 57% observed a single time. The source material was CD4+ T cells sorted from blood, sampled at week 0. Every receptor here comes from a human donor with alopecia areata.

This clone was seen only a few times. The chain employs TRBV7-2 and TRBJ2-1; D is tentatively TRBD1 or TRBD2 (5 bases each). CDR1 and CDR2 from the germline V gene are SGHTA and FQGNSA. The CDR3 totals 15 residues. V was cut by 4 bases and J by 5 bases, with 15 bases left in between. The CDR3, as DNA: TGTGCCAGCAGCTCAGCCGGGACCTTGAACAATGAGCAGTTCTTC. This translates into CASSSAGTLNNEQFF.

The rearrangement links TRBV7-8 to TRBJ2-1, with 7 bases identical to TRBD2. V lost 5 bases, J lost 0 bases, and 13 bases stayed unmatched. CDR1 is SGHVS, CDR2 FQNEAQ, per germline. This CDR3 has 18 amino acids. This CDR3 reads CASSRAAPGLHSYNEQFF. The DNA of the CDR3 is TGTGCCAGCAGCCGAGCAGCGCCGGGACTACACTCCTACAATGAGCAGTTCTTC.

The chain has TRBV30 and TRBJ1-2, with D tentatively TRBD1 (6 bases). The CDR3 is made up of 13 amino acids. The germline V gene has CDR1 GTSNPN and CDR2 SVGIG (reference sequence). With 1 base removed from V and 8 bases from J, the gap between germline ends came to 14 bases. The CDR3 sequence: CAWSGNRAGGYTF. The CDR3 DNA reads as TGTGCCTGGAGTGGGAACAGGGCAGGGGGCTACACCTTC.

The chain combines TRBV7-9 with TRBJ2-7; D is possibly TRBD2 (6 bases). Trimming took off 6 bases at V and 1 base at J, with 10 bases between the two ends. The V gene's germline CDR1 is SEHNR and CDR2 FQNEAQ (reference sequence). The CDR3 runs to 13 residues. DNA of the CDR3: TGTGCCAGCAGACCTCGGGGGTCCTACGAGCAGTACTTC. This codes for CASRPRGSYEQYF.

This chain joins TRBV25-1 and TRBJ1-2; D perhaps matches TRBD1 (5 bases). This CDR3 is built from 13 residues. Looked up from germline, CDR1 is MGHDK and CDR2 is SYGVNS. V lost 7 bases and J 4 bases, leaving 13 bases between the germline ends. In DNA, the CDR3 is TGTGCCAGCACCCCTCAGGGCGGCTATGGCTACACCTTC. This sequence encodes CASTPQGGYGYTF.

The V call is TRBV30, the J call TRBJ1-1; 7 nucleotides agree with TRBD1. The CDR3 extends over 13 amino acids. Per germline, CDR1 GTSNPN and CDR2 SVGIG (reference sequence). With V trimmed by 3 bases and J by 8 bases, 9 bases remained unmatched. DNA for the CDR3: TGTGCCTGGAGCGACGACAGGGTTGAAGAAGCTTTCTTT. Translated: CAWSDDRVEEAFF.

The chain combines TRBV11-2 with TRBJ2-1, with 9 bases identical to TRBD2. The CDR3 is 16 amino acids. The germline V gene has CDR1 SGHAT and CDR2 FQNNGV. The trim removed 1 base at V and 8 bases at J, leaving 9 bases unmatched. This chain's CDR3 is CASSLGVLAGKDEQFF. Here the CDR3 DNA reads TGTGCCAGCAGCTTAGGGGTCCTAGCGGGAAAGGATGAGCAGTTCTTC.

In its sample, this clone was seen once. In nucleotides, the CDR3 is TGTGCCAGCAGTTTATTGTGGTTACAGCCCCAGCATTTT. Translating gives CASSLLWLQPQHF. J is TRBJ1-5 and V is TRBV27; D remains ambiguous. Germline V gene lookup returns CDR1 MNHEY and CDR2 SMNVEV (reference sequence). The CDR3 runs to 13 residues. Deletions cut 1 base from V and 7 bases from J, with 8 bases between.

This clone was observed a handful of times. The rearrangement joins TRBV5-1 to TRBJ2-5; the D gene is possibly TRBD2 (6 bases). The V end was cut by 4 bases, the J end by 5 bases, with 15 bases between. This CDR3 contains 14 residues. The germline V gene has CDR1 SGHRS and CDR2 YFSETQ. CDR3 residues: CASSPGGAFETQYF. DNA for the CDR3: TGCGCCAGCAGCCCGGGCGGGGCTTTCGAGACCCAGTACTTC.

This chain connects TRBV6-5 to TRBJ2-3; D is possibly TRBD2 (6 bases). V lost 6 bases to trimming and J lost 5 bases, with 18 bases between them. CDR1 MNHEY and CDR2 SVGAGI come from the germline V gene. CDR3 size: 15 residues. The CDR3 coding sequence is TGTGCCAGCAGACGGACTACCTTATCCCAAGATACGCAGTATTTT. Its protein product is CASRRTTLSQDTQYF.

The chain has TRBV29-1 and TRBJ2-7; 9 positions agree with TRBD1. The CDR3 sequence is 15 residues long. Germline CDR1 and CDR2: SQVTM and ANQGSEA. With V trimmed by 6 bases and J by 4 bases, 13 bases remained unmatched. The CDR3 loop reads CSVRTGTGSVYEQYF. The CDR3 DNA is TGCAGCGTACGAACCGGGACAGGGTCAGTGTACGAGCAGTACTTC.

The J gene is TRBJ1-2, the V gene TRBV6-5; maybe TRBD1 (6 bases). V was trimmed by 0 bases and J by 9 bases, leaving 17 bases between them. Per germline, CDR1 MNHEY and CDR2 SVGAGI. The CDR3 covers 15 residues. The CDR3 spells CASSYSYRALSRYTF. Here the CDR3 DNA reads TGTGCCAGCAGTTACTCGTACAGGGCCCTCTCTCGCTACACCTTC.

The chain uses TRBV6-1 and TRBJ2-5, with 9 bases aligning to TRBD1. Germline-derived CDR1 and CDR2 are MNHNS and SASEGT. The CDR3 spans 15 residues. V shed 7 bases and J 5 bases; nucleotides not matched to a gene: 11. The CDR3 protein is CASTRERTGVETQYF. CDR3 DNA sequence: TGTGCCAGCACCCGAGAAAGGACAGGGGTGGAGACCCAGTACTTC.

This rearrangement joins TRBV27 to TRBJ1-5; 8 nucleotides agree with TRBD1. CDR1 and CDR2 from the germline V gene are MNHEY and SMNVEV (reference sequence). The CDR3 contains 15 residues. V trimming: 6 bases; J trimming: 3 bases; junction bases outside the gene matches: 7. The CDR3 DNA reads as TGTGCCAGCAGCCAGGACAGGGCATTCAATCAGCCCCAGCATTTT. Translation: CASSQDRAFNQPQHF.

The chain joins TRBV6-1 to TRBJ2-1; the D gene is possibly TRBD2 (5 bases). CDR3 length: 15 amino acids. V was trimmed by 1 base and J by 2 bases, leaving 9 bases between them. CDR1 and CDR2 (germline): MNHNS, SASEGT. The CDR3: CASSEEEDTYNEQFF. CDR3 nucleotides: TGTGCCAGCAGTGAAGAGGAGGATACCTACAATGAGCAGTTCTTC.

The CDR3 here is CSAHDNEQFF. For the CDR3, the DNA is TGCAGTGCCCACGACAATGAGCAGTTCTTC. The chain links TRBV20-1 to TRBJ2-1; D gene uncertain. V lost 6 bases, J lost 5 bases, and 5 bases lay in between. Germline CDR1 DFQATT, CDR2 SNEGSKA (reference sequence). The CDR3 extends over 10 amino acids.

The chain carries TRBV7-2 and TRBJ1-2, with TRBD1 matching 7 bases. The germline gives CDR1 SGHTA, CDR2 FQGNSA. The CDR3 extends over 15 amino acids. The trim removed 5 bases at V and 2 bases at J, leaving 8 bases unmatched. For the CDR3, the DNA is TGTGCCAGCAGCGTGTACAGGGGCCTAAACTATGGCTACACCTTC. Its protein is CASSVYRGLNYGYTF.

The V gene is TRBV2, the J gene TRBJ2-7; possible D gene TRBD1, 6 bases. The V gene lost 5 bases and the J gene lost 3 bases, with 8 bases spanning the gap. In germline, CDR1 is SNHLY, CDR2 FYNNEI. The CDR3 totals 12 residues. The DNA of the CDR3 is TGTGCCAGCAGTAAAGGGGGCTACGAGCAGTACTTC. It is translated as CASSKGGYEQYF.

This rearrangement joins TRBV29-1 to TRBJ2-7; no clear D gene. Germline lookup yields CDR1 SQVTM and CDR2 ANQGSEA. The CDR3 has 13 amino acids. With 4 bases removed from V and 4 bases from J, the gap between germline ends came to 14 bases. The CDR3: CSVVRVGGYEQYF. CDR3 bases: TGCAGCGTTGTTCGAGTGGGCGGTTACGAGCAGTACTTC.

CDR3 nucleotide sequence: TGTGCCAGTAGTACCCTAAGACAGTTCATGAACACTGAAGCTTTCTTT. Its translation: CASSTLRQFMNTEAFF. V is TRBV19 and J is TRBJ1-1; the D gene is possibly TRBD1 (5 bases). V was trimmed by 4 bases and J by 0 bases, leaving 15 bases between them. The CDR3 is made up of 16 amino acids. The germline gives CDR1 LNHDA, CDR2 SQIVND (reference sequence).

The CDR3 protein is CASGQGDTYEQYF. The CDR3 DNA follows: TGTGCCAGTGGACAGGGGGATACCTACGAGCAGTACTTC. The rearrangement links TRBV19 to TRBJ2-7; 10 positions agree with TRBD1. CDR1 is LNHDA, CDR2 SQIVND, per germline (reference sequence). V shed 8 bases and J 2 bases; nucleotides not matched to a gene: 3. This CDR3 is built from 13 residues.

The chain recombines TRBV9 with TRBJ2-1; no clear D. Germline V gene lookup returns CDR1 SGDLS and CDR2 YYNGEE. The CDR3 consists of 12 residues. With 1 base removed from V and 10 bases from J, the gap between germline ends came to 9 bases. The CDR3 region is CASSVTAREQFF. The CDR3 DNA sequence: TGTGCCAGCAGCGTAACAGCGAGAGAGCAGTTCTTC.

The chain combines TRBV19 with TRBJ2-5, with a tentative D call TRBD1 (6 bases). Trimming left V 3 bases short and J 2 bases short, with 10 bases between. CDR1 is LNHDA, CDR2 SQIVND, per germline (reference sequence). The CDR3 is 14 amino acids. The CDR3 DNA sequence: TGTGCCAGTAGTATGACAGGACGGCAAGAGACCCAGTACTTC. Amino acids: CASSMTGRQETQYF.